This T cell receptor beta chain was identified in a study of blood T cell repertoires in COVID-19. The CDR3 loop spans 16 amino acids. V was clipped by 1 base and J by 3 bases, with 16 bases between them. CDR1 is MGHRA and CDR2 is YSYEKL in the germline V gene. Followed longitudinally, the Seattle patients had been enrolled during active infection. Profiling relied on immunoSEQ multiplex PCR, and the TCRdb table lists in-frame clones only, not all of them. The sample lists a few hundred thousand clones, roughly 91% seen once, with 11% in the top ten. The sample taken for sequencing was peripheral blood. The sequence came from a woman younger than 45 with COVID-19, enrolled during active disease. V is TRBV4-1 and J is TRBJ2-7; perhaps TRBD1 as D (6 bases). The CDR3 loop reads CASSQGPLQGGYEQYF. The CDR3 coding sequence is TGCGCCAGCAGCCAAGGCCCCCTTCAAGGGGGCTACGAGCAGTACTTC.